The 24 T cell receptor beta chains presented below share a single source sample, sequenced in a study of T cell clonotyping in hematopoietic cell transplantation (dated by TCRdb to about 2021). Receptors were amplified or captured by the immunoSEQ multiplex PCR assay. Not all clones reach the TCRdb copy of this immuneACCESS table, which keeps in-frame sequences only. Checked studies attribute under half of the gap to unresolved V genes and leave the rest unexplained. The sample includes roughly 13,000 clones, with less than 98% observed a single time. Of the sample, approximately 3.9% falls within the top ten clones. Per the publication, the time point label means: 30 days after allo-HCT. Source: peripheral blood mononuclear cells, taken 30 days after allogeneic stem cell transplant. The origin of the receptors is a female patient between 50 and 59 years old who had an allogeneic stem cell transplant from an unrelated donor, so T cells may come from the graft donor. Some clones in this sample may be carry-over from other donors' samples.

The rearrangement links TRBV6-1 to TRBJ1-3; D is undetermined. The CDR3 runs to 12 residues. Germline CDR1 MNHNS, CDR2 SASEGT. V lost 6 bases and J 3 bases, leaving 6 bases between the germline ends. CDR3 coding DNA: TGTGCCAGCAGGGGAGATGGAAACACCATATATTTT. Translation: CASRGDGNTIYF.

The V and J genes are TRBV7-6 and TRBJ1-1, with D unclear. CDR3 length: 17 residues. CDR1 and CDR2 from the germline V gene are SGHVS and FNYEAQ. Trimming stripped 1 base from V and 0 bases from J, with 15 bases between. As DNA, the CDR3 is TGTGCCAGCAGCTTAGGGCCCCAGTGGGCGGTGAACACTGAAGCTTTCTTT. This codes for CASSLGPQWAVNTEAFF.

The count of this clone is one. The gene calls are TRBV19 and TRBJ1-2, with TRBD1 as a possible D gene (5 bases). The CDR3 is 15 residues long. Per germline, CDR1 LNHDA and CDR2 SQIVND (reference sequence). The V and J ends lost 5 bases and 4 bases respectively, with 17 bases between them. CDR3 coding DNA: TGTGCCAGTAGTGTAGCCGGCCAGGGCGGCTATGGCTACACCTTC. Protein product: CASSVAGQGGYGYTF.

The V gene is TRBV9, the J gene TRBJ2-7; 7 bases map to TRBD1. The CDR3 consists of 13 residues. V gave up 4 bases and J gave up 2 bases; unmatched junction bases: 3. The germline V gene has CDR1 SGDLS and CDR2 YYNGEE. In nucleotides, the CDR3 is TGTGCCAGCAGCCCCCAGGGGGCCTACGAGCAGTACTTC. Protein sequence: CASSPQGAYEQYF.

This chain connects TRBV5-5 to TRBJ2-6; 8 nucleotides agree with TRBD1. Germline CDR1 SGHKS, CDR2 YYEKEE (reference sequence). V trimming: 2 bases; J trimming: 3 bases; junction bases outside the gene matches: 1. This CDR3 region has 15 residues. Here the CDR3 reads CASSLQGGGANVLTF. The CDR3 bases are TGTGCCAGCAGCTTACAGGGGGGTGGGGCCAACGTCCTGACTTTC.

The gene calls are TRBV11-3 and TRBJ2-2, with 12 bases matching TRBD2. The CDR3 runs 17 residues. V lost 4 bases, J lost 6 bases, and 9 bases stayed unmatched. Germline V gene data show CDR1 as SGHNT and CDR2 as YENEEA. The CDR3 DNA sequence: TGTGCCAGCAGCTATACCCCTAGCGGGGGGGCCGCCGGGGAGCTGTTTTTT. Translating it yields CASSYTPSGGAAGELFF.

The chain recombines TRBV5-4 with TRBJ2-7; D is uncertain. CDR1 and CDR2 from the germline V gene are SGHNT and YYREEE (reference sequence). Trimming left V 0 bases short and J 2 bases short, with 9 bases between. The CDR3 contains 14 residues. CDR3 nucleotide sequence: TGTGCCAGCAGCTTGGAGGTAGGGACCTACGAGCAGTACTTC. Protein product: CASSLEVGTYEQYF.

Written as DNA, the CDR3 is TGCGCCAGCAGTCAGCCGGACAGGGGGCTACGAAACTACACCTTC. It is translated as CASSQPDRGLRNYTF. This chain joins TRBV23-1 and TRBJ1-2, with 11 bases lining up with TRBD1. TRBV23-1 is annotated as an ORF whose role is uncertain. The CDR3 length is 15 residues. V shed 3 bases and J 10 bases; nucleotides not matched to a gene: 10.

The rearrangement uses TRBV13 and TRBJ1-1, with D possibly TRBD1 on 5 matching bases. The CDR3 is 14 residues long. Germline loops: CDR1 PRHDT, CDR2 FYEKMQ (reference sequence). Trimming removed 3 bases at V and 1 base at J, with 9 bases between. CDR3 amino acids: CASSLGLENTEAFF. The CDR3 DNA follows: TGTGCCAGCAGCTTGGGACTTGAGAACACTGAAGCTTTCTTT. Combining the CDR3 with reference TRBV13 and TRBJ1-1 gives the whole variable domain AAGVIQSPRHLIKEKRETATLKCYPIPRHDTVYWYQQGPGQDPQFLISFYEKMQSDKGSIPDRFSAQQFSDYHSELNMSSLELGDSALYFCASSLGLENTEAFFGQGTRLTVV.

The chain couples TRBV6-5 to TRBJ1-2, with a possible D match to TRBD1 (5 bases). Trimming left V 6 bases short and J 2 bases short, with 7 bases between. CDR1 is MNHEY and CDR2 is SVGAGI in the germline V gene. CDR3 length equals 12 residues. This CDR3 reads CASRRDNYGYTF. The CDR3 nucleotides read TGTGCCAGCAGGAGGGACAACTATGGCTACACCTTC.

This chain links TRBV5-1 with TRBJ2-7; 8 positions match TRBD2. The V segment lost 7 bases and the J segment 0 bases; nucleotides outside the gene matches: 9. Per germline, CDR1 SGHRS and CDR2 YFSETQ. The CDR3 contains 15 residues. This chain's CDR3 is CASGAGVSSSYEQYF. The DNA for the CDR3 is TGCGCCAGCGGAGCGGGGGTCTCCAGCTCCTACGAGCAGTACTTC.

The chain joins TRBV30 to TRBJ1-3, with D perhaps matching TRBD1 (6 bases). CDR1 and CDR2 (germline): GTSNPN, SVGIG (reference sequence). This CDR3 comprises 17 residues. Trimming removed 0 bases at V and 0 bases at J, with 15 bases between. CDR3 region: CAWSVFRGDSSGNTIYF. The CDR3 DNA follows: TGTGCCTGGAGTGTATTCAGGGGCGACAGCTCTGGAAACACCATATATTTT.

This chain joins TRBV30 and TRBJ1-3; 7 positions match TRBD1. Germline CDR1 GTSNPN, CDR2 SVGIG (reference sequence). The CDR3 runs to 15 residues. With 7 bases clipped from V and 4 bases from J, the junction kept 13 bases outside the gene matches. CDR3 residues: CASYFTGEGGNTIYF. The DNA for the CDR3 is TGTGCCTCCTACTTTACAGGGGAAGGGGGAAACACCATATATTTT.

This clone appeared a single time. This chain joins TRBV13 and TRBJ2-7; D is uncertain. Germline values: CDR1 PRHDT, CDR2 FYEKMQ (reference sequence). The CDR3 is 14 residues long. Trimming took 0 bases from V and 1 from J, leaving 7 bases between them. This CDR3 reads CASSLGVDSYEQYF. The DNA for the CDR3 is TGTGCCAGCAGCTTAGGAGTCGATTCCTACGAGCAGTACTTC.

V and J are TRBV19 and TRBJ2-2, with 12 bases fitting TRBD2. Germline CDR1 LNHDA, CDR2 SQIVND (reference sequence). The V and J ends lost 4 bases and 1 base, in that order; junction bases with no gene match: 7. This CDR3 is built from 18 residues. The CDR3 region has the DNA TGTGCCAGTAGTAGCACTAGCGGGGGGTCTTGGAACACCGGGGAGCTGTTTTTT. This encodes CASSSTSGGSWNTGELFF.

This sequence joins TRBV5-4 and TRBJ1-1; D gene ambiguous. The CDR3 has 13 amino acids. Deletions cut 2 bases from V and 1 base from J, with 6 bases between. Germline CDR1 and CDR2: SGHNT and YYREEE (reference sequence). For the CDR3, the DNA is TGTGCCAGCAGCTTAATAGGGAACACTGAAGCTTTCTTT. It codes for CASSLIGNTEAFF.

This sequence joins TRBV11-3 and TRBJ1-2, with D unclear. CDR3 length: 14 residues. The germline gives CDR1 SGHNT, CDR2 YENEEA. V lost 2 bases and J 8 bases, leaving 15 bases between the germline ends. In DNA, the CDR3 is TGTGCCAGCAGCTTATCTCCGGGAGAAAAAGGCTACACCTTC. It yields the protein CASSLSPGEKGYTF.

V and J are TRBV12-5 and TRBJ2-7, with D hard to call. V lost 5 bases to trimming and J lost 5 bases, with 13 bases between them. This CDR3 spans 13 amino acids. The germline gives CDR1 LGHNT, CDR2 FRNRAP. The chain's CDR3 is CASGLLVGHEQYF. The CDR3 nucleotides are TGTGCTAGTGGTCTCCTCGTCGGGCACGAGCAGTACTTC.

The CDR3 region is CASSPRGQPTDTQYF. Here the CDR3 DNA reads TGCGCCAGCAGTCCTAGGGGGCAACCGACAGATACGCAGTATTTT. The chain couples TRBV23-1 to TRBJ2-3; 7 bases line up with TRBD1. TRBV23-1 is filed as an ORF, its function uncertain. The trim removed 4 bases at V and 3 bases at J, leaving 7 bases unmatched. The CDR3 is made up of 15 amino acids.

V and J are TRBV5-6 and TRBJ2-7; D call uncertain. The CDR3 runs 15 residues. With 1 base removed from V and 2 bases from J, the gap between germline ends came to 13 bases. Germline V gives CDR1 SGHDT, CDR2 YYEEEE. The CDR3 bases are TGTGCCAGCAGCTTGAAGGTGGGCAGAGCCTACGAGCAGTACTTC. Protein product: CASSLKVGRAYEQYF.

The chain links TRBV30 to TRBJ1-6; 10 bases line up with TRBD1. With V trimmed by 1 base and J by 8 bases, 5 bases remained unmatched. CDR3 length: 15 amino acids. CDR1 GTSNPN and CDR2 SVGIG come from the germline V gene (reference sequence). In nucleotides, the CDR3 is TGTGCCTGGAGTGAGGGGGGGACAGGGGATTCACCCCTCCACTTT. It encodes CAWSEGGTGDSPLHF. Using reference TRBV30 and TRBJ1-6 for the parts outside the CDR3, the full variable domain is SQTIHQWPATLVQPVGSPLSLECTVEGTSNPNLYWYRQAAGRGLQLLFYSVGIGQISSEVPQNLSASRPQDRQFILSSKKLLLSDSGFYLCAWSEGGTGDSPLHFGNGTRLTVT.

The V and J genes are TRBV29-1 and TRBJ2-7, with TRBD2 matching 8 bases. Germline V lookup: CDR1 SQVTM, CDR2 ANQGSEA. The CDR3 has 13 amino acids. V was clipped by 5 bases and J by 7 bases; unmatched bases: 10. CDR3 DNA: TGCAGCGTTAGGCTAGCGGGTTCGAGAGAGCAGTACTTC. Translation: CSVRLAGSREQYF.

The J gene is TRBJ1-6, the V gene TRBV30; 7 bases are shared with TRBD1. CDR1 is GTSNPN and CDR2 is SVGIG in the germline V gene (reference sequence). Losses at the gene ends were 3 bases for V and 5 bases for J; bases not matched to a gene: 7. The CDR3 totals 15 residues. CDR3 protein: CAWRHGDRNNSPLHF. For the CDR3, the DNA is TGTGCCTGGAGACATGGGGACAGAAATAATTCACCCCTCCACTTT.

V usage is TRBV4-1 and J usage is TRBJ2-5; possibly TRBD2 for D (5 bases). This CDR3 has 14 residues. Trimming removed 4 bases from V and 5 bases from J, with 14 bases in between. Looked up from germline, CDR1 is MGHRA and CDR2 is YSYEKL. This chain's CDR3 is CASSRQEVGETQYF. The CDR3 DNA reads TGCGCCAGCAGCCGCCAGGAGGTCGGGGAGACCCAGTACTTC.